Listed below are T cell receptor beta chains from one sample, sequenced in a study of identical twins. TCRdb analysed the 5' RACE reads with MiXCR anew, one entry per CDR3 protein. This table holds 450,000 to 600,000 distinct CDR3 sequences, 20% to 25% found once. This sample also belongs to another study, concerning yellow fever vaccine responses in identical twins.

The material sequenced was CD4+ T cells sorted from blood. The receptors here all came from a woman younger than 30 in good health. The CDR3 runs from the conserved cysteine through the conserved F or W. D genes are given only for firm matches. Clone size is not always given. Where it is, it says once, few, many or a class for expanded clones.

D,size,V,J,CDR3,DNA
.,.,TRBV20-1,TRBJ1-5,CSARVAGNQPQHF,TGCAGTGCTAGAGTGGCGGGTAATCAGCCCCAGCATTTT
TRBD1,.,TRBV24-1,TRBJ2-3,CATSDLFGQGDTDTQYF,TGTGCCACCAGTGATTTGTTCGGACAGGGGGACACAGATACGCAGTATTTT
.,.,TRBV12-3/TRBV12-4,TRBJ2-2,CASRPRRLTNTGELFF,TGTGCCAGCAGGCCTAGACGGTTAACGAACACCGGGGAGCTGTTTTTT
TRBD2,few,TRBV20-1,TRBJ2-2,CSGTSGSYGGELFF,TGCAGTGGAACTAGCGGGAGTTACGGCGGGGAGCTGTTTTTT
.,.,TRBV7-3,TRBJ2-3,CASSLERGASTDTQYF,TGTGCCAGCAGCTTAGAACGGGGCGCTAGCACAGATACGCAGTATTTT
.,.,TRBV3-1,TRBJ2-1,CASSQDPTAGAYNEQFF,TGTGCCAGCAGCCAAGATCCCACGGCAGGGGCCTACAATGAGCAGTTCTTC
.,many,TRBV12-3/TRBV12-4,TRBJ1-6,CASSLSRGNSPLHF,TGTGCCAGCAGTTTAAGTCGCGGGAATTCACCCCTCCACTTT
TRBD2,.,TRBV12-3/TRBV12-4,TRBJ2-2,CASSLETGGGTGELFF,TGTGCCAGCAGTTTAGAGACGGGAGGTGGTACCGGGGAGCTGTTTTTT
.,.,TRBV4-1,TRBJ1-1,CASSQEGAGSTEAFF,TGCGCCAGCAGCCAAGAAGGGGCAGGGAGCACTGAAGCTTTCTTT
.,.,TRBV2,TRBJ2-7,CASSNDMRDDQVGNF,TGTGCCAGCAGTAACGACATGCGGGACGACCAGGTTGGGAACTTC
.,few,TRBV5-1,TRBJ1-1,CASSRATGDWTEAFF,TGCGCCAGCAGCCGGGCCACTGGAGATTGGACTGAAGCTTTCTTT
TRBD2,few,TRBV29-1,TRBJ2-1,CSVNRLAGTYNEQFF,TGCAGCGTGAACCGACTAGCGGGAACCTACAATGAGCAGTTCTTC
TRBD2,.,TRBV7-9,TRBJ2-3,CASSRLAGSTTDTQYF,TGTGCCAGCAGCCGACTAGCGGGGAGTACCACAGATACGCAGTATTTT
.,few,TRBV10-1,TRBJ2-3,CASSESILGGTDTQYF,TGCGCCAGCAGTGAGTCGATTCTGGGGGGAACGGATACGCAGTATTTT
TRBD1,few,TRBV20-1,TRBJ2-3,CSARSGTGSSDTQYF,TGCAGTGCTAGATCGGGGACAGGGTCATCAGATACGCAGTATTTT
.,.,TRBV7-9,TRBJ2-2,CASSLSLQGGPGELFF,TGTGCCAGCAGCTTAAGCCTCCAGGGGGGACCCGGGGAGCTGTTTTTT
.,.,TRBV19,TRBJ2-3,CATLGMGTDTQYF,TGTGCCACCCTAGGGATGGGCACAGATACGCAGTATTTT
.,many,TRBV12-3/TRBV12-4,TRBJ2-1,CASSRLGAINEQFF,TGTGCCAGCAGTCGTCTAGGGGCAATCAATGAGCAGTTCTTC
TRBD1,few,TRBV29-1,TRBJ1-1,CSVRQGAGTEAFF,TGCAGCGTTAGACAGGGCGCGGGGACTGAAGCTTTCTTT
TRBD2,few,TRBV5-1,TRBJ2-7,CASSLAETSGRIAYEQYF,TGCGCCAGCAGCTTGGCCGAGACTAGCGGGAGAATCGCTTACGAGCAGTACTTC
.,few,TRBV5-5,TRBJ2-7,CASSLAGGLGPYEQYF,TGTGCCAGCAGCTTGGCGGGGGGCTTGGGGCCCTACGAGCAGTACTTC
TRBD2,few,TRBV29-1,TRBJ2-1,CSVELAGGPRSYNEQFF,TGCAGCGTTGAACTAGCGGGGGGGCCTAGGTCTTACAATGAGCAGTTCTTC
.,.,TRBV7-3,TRBJ1-6,CASSLHPGNSPLHF,TGTGCCAGCAGCTTACACCCAGGGAATTCACCCCTCCACTTT
.,few,TRBV5-6,TRBJ1-1,CASSVMGPTSEAFF,TGTGCCAGCAGCGTCATGGGGCCGACGAGTGAAGCTTTCTTT
.,.,TRBV20-1,TRBJ1-2,CSARDWADGYTF,TGCAGTGCTAGAGACTGGGCAGATGGCTACACCTTC
.,.,TRBV10-3,TRBJ2-3,CAISESIAERRSTDTQYF,TGTGCCATCAGTGAGTCGATAGCCGAACGGCGTAGCACAGATACGCAGTATTTT
.,.,TRBV20-1,TRBJ1-5,CSASRDSNQPQHF,TGCAGTGCTAGCCGGGACAGCAATCAGCCCCAGCATTTT
.,.,TRBV5-5,TRBJ2-7,CASSPSLAIPYEQYF,TGTGCCAGCAGCCCCTCTCTAGCGATCCCCTACGAGCAGTACTTC
.,once,TRBV10-3,TRBJ2-2,CAISDRTAPTGELFF,TGTGCCATCAGTGACCGGACAGCTCCCACCGGGGAGCTGTTTTTT
TRBD2,few,TRBV7-2,TRBJ2-3,CASSTHLAVPTDTQYF,TGTGCCAGCAGCACACACCTAGCGGTCCCCACAGATACGCAGTATTTT
TRBD2,.,TRBV6-5,TRBJ2-7,CASSYSGLAGGEQYF,TGTGCCAGCAGTTACTCGGGGCTAGCGGGAGGGGAGCAGTACTTC
.,once,TRBV7-6,TRBJ2-5,CASSLVSWLSQETQYF,TGTGCCAGCAGCTTAGTGTCATGGTTGAGCCAAGAGACCCAGTACTTC
.,few,TRBV5-1,TRBJ1-1,CASTLDQGSTEAFF,TGCGCCAGCACCTTGGACCAGGGGAGCACTGAAGCTTTCTTT
TRBD1,few,TRBV9,TRBJ2-2,CASSIGTGGSTGELFF,TGTGCCAGCAGCATCGGGACAGGGGGAAGCACCGGGGAGCTGTTTTTT
TRBD1,few,TRBV6-5,TRBJ2-3,CASSYGQVKDTQYF,TGTGCCAGCAGTTACGGACAGGTTAAAGATACGCAGTATTTT
TRBD1,few,TRBV24-1,TRBJ1-2,CATSDRGQGYGYTF,TGTGCCACCAGTGACCGAGGACAGGGGTATGGCTACACCTTC
.,few,TRBV12-3/TRBV12-4,TRBJ2-1,CASSLPPQNEQFF,TGTGCCAGCAGCTTACCCCCCCAAAATGAGCAGTTCTTC
TRBD1,.,TRBV20-1,TRBJ2-3,CSARKGQGHDTQYF,TGCAGTGCTAGGAAGGGACAGGGGCACGATACGCAGTATTTT
TRBD1,.,TRBV9,TRBJ2-6,CASSATGGAFSGANVLTF,TGTGCCAGCAGCGCCACAGGGGGCGCCTTTTCTGGGGCCAACGTCCTGACTTTC
.,.,TRBV7-9,TRBJ2-5,CASSLTVILAQETQYF,TGTGCCAGCAGCCTGACAGTGATTTTAGCCCAAGAGACCCAGTACTTC
TRBD1,.,TRBV20-1,TRBJ2-5,CSARGTTGTQGETQYF,TGCAGTGCTAGGGGGACGACAGGGACCCAAGGGGAGACCCAGTACTTC
.,few,TRBV20-1,TRBJ2-6,CSARGWTEETNVLTF,TGCAGTGCTAGGGGTTGGACGGAGGAAACCAACGTCCTGACTTTC
TRBD2,.,TRBV7-7,TRBJ2-7,CASSPNQSSGLSYEQYF,TGTGCCAGCAGCCCTAATCAATCTAGCGGGCTCTCCTACGAGCAGTACTTC
.,few,TRBV5-1,TRBJ2-7,CASTGQNAYEQYF,TGCGCCAGCACCGGACAGAACGCCTACGAGCAGTACTTC
TRBD1,.,TRBV12-3/TRBV12-4,TRBJ2-1,CASRGTGYHEQFF,TGTGCCAGCAGAGGGACAGGGTACCATGAGCAGTTCTTC
TRBD1,.,TRBV12-3/TRBV12-4,TRBJ2-5,CASRRDRSVGWTQYF,TGTGCCAGCAGACGGGACAGGAGCGTCGGTTGGACCCAGTACTTC
TRBD2,.,TRBV11-2,TRBJ2-1,CASSDRTSWNEQFF,TGTGCCAGCAGCGATCGGACTAGCTGGAATGAGCAGTTCTTC
.,.,TRBV12-3/TRBV12-4,TRBJ1-6,CASSLKNSPLHF,TGTGCCAGCAGTTTAAAGAATTCACCCCTCCACTTT
.,.,TRBV3-1,TRBJ2-3,CASSQDLVTTDTQYF,TGTGCCAGCAGCCAAGATCTCGTGACCACAGATACGCAGTATTTT
TRBD2,few,TRBV12-3/TRBV12-4,TRBJ2-1,CASSLRVLGLAGGQKHNEQFF,TGTGCCAGCAGTTTAAGGGTCTTGGGACTAGCGGGGGGCCAGAAACACAATGAGCAGTTCTTC
.,.,TRBV10-2,TRBJ2-1,CASNTGYPLNEQFF,TGCGCCAGCAACACCGGCTATCCCCTTAATGAGCAGTTCTTC
TRBD2,few,TRBV12-3/TRBV12-4,TRBJ2-1,CASTSQREGYNEQFF,TGTGCCAGCACTTCACAGCGGGAGGGTTACAATGAGCAGTTCTTC
TRBD2,.,TRBV29-1,TRBJ2-5,CSASGPKAQYF,TGCAGTGCTAGCGGGCCCAAGGCCCAGTACTTC
.,.,TRBV5-1,TRBJ1-1,CASSLLTGENTEAFF,TGCGCCAGCAGCTTACTGACAGGAGAGAACACTGAAGCTTTCTTT
.,.,TRBV6-6,TRBJ2-7,CASSYTVSYEQYF,TGTGCCAGCAGTTACACAGTCTCCTACGAGCAGTACTTC
.,.,TRBV7-9,TRBJ1-1,CARSLDHPNTEAFF,TGTGCCAGGAGCTTAGACCATCCGAACACTGAAGCTTTCTTT
TRBD2,.,TRBV6-6,TRBJ2-7,CASRTSGDYEQYF,TGTGCCAGCAGGACTAGCGGGGACTACGAGCAGTACTTC
TRBD2,few,TRBV5-1,TRBJ2-2,CASSLLRLAGTNTGELFF,TGCGCCAGCAGCTTGCTGCGACTAGCGGGTACGAACACCGGGGAGCTGTTTTTT
.,.,TRBV6-5,TRBJ1-4,CASRAGAEKLFF,TGTGCCAGCAGGGCTGGCGCTGAAAAACTGTTTTTT
.,.,TRBV3-1,TRBJ2-7,CVSSQGVRNYEQYF,TGTGTCAGCAGCCAAGGTGTCAGAAACTACGAGCAGTACTTC